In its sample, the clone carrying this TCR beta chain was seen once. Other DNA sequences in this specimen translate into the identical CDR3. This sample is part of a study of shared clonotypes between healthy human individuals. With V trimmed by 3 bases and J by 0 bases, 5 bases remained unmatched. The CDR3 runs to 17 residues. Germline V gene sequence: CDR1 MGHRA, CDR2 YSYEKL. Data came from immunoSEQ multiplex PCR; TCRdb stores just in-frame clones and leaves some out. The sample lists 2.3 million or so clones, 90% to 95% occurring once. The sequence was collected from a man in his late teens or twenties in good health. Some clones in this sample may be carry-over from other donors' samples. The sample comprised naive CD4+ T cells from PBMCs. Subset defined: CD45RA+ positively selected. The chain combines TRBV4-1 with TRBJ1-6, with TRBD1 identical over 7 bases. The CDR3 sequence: CASSQDRLSSYNSPLHF. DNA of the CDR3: TGCGCCAGCAGCCAGGACAGGCTTAGCTCCTATAATTCACCCCTCCACTTT.